There are a few counts of the clone carrying this T cell receptor beta chain. This specimen comes from a study of blood T cell repertoires in COVID-19. Whole-study context: PBMCs, B-cell-depleted T cells, or T cells provided the cDNA or gDNA that made up the material.

Source study methods: Amplifying reference gene primers gave estimates of nucleated cell counts. This table comes from immunoSEQ multiplex PCR, and its TCRdb copy is limited to in-frame clones, with some not included. That table supplies the V and J calls and clone size; D and trimming were determined from the DNA. The sample lists tens of thousands of clones, around 87% occurring once. The sequence came from a man between 65 and 79 years old with acute or convalescent COVID-19. The material sequenced was peripheral blood.

The CDR3 DNA reads as TGTGCCAGCAGCTTCCTTAGAACCGGGGGCCAGCATTTT. Its translation: CASSFLRTGGQHF. The chain employs TRBV7-2 and TRBJ1-5, with D possibly being TRBD1 (5 bases). Trimming took off 3 bases at V and 12 bases at J, with 15 bases between the two ends. The CDR3 totals 13 residues. Per germline, CDR1 SGHTA and CDR2 FQGNSA.